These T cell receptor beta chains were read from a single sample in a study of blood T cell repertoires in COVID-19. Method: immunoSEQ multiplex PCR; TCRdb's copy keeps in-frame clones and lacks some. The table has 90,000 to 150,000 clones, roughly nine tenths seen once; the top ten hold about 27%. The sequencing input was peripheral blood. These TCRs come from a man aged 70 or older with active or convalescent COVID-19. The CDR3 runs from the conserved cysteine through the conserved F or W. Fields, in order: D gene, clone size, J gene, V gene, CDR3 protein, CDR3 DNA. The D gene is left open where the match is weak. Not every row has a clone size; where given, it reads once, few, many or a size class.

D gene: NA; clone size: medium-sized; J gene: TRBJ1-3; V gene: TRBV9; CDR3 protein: CASSEYGRNTIYF; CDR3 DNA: TGTGCCAGCAGCGAGTACGGTCGAAACACCATATATTTT
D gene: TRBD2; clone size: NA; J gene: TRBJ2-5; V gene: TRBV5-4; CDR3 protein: CASSPAGGSPETQYF; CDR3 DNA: TGTGCCAGCAGTCCCGCCGGCGGGAGCCCGGAGACCCAGTACTTC
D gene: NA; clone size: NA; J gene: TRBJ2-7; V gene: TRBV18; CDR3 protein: CASSPPIRDYEQYF; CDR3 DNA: TGTGCCAGCTCACCACCTATCAGGGACTACGAGCAGTACTTC
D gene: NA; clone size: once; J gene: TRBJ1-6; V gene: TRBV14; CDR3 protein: CASSQGAWNSPLHF; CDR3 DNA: TGTGCCAGCAGCCAGGGGGCTTGGAATTCACCCCTCCACTTT
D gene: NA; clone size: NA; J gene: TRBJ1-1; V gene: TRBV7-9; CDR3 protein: CASIQGLNTEAFF; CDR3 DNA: TGTGCCAGCATACAGGGTCTCAACACTGAAGCTTTCTTT
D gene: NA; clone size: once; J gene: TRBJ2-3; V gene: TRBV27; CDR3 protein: CASSLTRLTDTQYF; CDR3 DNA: TGTGCCAGCAGTTTGACTAGGCTCACAGATACGCAGTATTTT
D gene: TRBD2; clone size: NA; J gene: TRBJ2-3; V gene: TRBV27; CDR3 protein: CASSLSRGEALAGAGGTDTQYF; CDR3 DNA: TGTGCCAGCAGTTTATCGAGGGGGGAAGCACTAGCGGGAGCAGGAGGCACAGATACGCAGTATTTT
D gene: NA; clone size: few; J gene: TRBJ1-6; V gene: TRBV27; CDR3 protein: CASSYSPGQRNSPLHF; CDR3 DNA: TGTGCCAGCAGTTATTCGCCCGGACAGAGGAATTCACCCCTCCACTTT
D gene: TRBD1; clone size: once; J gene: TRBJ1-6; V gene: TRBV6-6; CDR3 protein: CASSYSTGGGNSPLHF; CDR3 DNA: TGTGCCAGCAGTTACTCTACAGGGGGAGGTAATTCACCCCTCCACTTT
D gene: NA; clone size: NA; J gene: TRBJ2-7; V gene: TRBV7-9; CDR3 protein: CATPMPGHVGEQYF; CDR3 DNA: TGTGCCACCCCAATGCCAGGGCACGTCGGCGAGCAGTACTTC
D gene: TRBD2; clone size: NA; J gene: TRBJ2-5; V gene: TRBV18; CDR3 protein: CASSARTSGTMQETQYF; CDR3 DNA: TGTGCCAGCTCAGCGCGGACTAGCGGAACTATGCAAGAGACCCAGTACTTC
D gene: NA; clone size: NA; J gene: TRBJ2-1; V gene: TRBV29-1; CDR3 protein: CSVASGSGYNEQFF; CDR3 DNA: TGCAGCGTTGCCTCCGGGAGCGGCTACAATGAGCAGTTCTTC
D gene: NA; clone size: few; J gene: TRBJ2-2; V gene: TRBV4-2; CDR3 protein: CASSQEQGTGELFF; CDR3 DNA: TGTGCCAGCAGCCAAGAGCAGGGGACCGGGGAGCTGTTTTTT
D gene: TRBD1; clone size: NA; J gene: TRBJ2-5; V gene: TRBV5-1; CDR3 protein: CASSRDREYQETQYF; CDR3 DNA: TGCGCCAGCAGTCGGGACAGGGAGTACCAAGAGACCCAGTACTTC
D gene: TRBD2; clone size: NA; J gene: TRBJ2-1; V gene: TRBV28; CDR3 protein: CASILSGNYNEQFF; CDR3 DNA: TGTGCCAGCATCCTTAGCGGGAACTACAATGAGCAGTTCTTC
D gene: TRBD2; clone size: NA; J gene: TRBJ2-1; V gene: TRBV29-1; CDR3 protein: CSVEWSGGAYNEQFF; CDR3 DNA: TGCAGCGTTGAATGGTCGGGAGGTGCCTACAATGAGCAGTTCTTC
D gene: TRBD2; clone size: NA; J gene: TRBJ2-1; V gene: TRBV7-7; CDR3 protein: CASSTGTSIGEQFF; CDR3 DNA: TGTGCTAGCAGCACCGGGACTAGCATTGGTGAGCAGTTCTTC
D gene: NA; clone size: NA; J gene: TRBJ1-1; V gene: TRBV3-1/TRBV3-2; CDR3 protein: CASRHRDLNTEAFF; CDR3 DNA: TGTGCCAGCAGACACAGGGACCTGAACACTGAAGCTTTCTTT
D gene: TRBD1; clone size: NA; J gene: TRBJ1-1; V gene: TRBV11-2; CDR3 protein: CASSLTGVTEAFF; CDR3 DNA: TGTGCCAGCAGCTTGACAGGGGTAACTGAAGCTTTCTTT
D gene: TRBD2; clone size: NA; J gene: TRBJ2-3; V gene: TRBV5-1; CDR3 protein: CASSFGAETSGTDTQYF; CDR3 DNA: TGCGCCAGCAGCTTTGGTGCCGAGACTAGCGGCACAGATACGCAGTATTTT
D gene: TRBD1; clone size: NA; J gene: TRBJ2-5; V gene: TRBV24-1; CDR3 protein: CATSDLDRDQETQYF; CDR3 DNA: TGTGCCACCAGTGACCTGGACAGGGACCAAGAGACCCAGTACTTC
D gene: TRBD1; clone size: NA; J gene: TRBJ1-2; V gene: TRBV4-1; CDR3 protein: CASSQVPGQVDGYTF; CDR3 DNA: TGCGCCAGCAGCCAAGTCCCGGGACAGGTTGATGGCTACACCTTC
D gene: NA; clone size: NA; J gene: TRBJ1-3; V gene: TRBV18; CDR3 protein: CASSPPIWADSHSGNTIYF; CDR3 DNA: TGTGCCAGCTCACCACCGATCTGGGCCGACAGTCACTCTGGAAACACCATATATTTT
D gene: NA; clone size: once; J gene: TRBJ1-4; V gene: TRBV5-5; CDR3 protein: CASSPSPRVVEKLFF; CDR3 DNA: TGTGCCAGCAGCCCTAGTCCTCGGGTCGTTGAAAAACTGTTTTTT
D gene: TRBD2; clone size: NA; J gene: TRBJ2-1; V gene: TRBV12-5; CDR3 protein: CASAVRAGEVNEQFF; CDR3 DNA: TGTGCTAGTGCCGTCCGGGCGGGGGAAGTCAATGAGCAGTTCTTC